The rows below give T cell receptor beta chains drawn from one sample of a study of glioma-infiltrating T cells after dendritic cell vaccination. Repertoires were generated with immunoSEQ multiplex PCR, while TCRdb's copy carries only in-frame clones and drops some. The data show almost 65,000 clones, 75% to 90% seen once. The sequenced sample was blood, obtained before dendritic cell vaccination. Receptor source: a human donor with glioblastoma. CDR3s include the opening cysteine and the closing phenylalanine or tryptophan. Fields, in order: D gene, V gene, J gene, clone size, CDR3 protein, CDR3 DNA. A D gene is named only where the DNA matches it firmly. The listing skips clone size in some rows; elsewhere it reads once, few, many or a size class.

>TRBD2|TRBV2|TRBJ2-1|-
CASSRTSGGLGEQFF
TGTGCCAGCAGTAGGACTAGCGGGGGGTTGGGTGAGCAGTTCTTC
>-|TRBV11-3|TRBJ1-4|-
CASSLPGRNEKLFF
TGTGCCAGCAGCTTACCAGGGAGGAATGAAAAACTGTTTTTT
>TRBD1|TRBV2|TRBJ1-1|-
CASSLQGQNTEAFF
TGTGCCAGCAGTTTACAGGGGCAGAACACTGAAGCTTTCTTT
>-|TRBV7-8|TRBJ1-4|-
CASSLMRGNEKLFF
TGTGCCAGCAGCTTAATGCGGGGTAATGAAAAACTGTTTTTT
>-|TRBV7-8|TRBJ2-2|-
CASSLGHGRFELFF
TGTGCCAGCAGCTTAGGACACGGGAGATTTGAGCTGTTTTTT
>TRBD1|TRBV9|TRBJ2-5|-
CASSVGPDRGETQYF
TGTGCCAGCAGCGTAGGACCTGACAGGGGAGAGACCCAGTACTTC
>TRBD1|TRBV7-2|TRBJ2-2|-
CASSPGGWGQGSTGELFF
TGTGCCAGCAGCCCAGGGGGTTGGGGACAGGGGTCCACCGGGGAGCTGTTTTTT
>TRBD2|TRBV2|TRBJ2-1|-
CASSSLAGEFF
TGTGCCAGCAGTAGTCTTGCGGGGGAGTTCTTC
>TRBD2|TRBV7-8|TRBJ2-5|-
CASSARTGLAEETQYF
TGTGCCAGCAGCGCAAGGACAGGACTAGCGGAAGAGACCCAGTACTTC
>-|TRBV27|TRBJ2-7|-
CASSLLGGRQYF
TGTGCCAGCAGTTTATTGGGGGGGCGGCAGTACTTC
>TRBD1|TRBV5-8|TRBJ2-3|-
CASSLVRDRATDTQYF
TGTGCCAGCAGCTTGGTTCGGGACAGGGCGACAGATACGCAGTATTTT
>-|TRBV7-8|TRBJ2-1|many
CASSLVRLGGDEQFF
TGTGCCAGCAGCTTAGTGCGGCTAGGGGGAGATGAGCAGTTCTTC
>-|TRBV2|TRBJ2-3|-
CASSDMDRLGNTQYF
TGTGCCAGCAGTGATATGGACAGACTTGGGAATACGCAGTATTTT
>TRBD1|TRBV2|TRBJ2-7|-
CASSEAQGLSYEQYF
TGTGCCAGCAGTGAAGCACAGGGGTTATCCTACGAGCAGTACTTC
>TRBD1|TRBV25-1|TRBJ1-2|-
CASSDRGFVGYTF
TGTGCCAGCAGTGACAGGGGGTTTGTTGGCTACACCTTC
>-|TRBV19|TRBJ1-6|once
CASSSRDIYNSPLHF
TGTGCCAGTAGTAGCCGGGACATCTATAATTCACCCCTCCACTTT
>TRBD1|TRBV2|TRBJ2-7|-
CASRRGTGLIEQYF
TGTGCCAGCAGGAGAGGGACAGGGTTAATCGAGCAGTACTTC
>TRBD1|TRBV6-4|TRBJ2-1|-
CATPGQARLGSYNEQFF
TGTGCCACCCCAGGACAGGCCAGGCTTGGGTCCTACAATGAGCAGTTCTTC
>-|TRBV19|TRBJ1-5|-
CASSISAGPYSNQPQHF
TGTGCCAGTAGTATTAGTGCAGGCCCTTATAGCAATCAGCCCCAGCATTTT
>TRBD2|TRBV2|TRBJ2-3|-
CASSVRIGTSGGAGNTQYF
TGTGCCAGCAGCGTACGGATCGGGACTAGCGGGGGGGCAGGAAATACGCAGTATTTT
>TRBD2|TRBV7-9|TRBJ2-7|-
CAVLAGASGDLLYEQYF
TGTGCCGTTCTGGCCGGGGCTAGCGGGGATCTCCTCTACGAGCAGTACTTC
>-|TRBV2|TRBJ1-2|once
CASRANGVLGGYTF
TGTGCCAGCAGGGCTAACGGGGTGCTAGGTGGCTACACCTTC